This entry lists 10 T cell receptor beta chains sequenced from one sample in a study of Ad26.COV2.S vaccination and SARS-CoV-2 variants. Repertoires were generated with immunoSEQ multiplex PCR, while TCRdb's copy carries only in-frame clones and drops some. The sample yields over 85,000 clones, approximately 82% seen once. The sample consisted of peripheral blood, taken after recovery from COVID-19. These receptors were obtained from a human donor who had recovered from COVID-19.

V usage is TRBV7-2 and J usage is TRBJ1-1, with D possibly matching TRBD1 (5 bases). The germline V gene has CDR1 SGHTA and CDR2 FQGNSA. Trimming took off 1 base at V and 1 base at J, with 7 bases between the two ends. The CDR3 loop spans 14 amino acids. CDR3 region: CASSLGGTNTEAFF. DNA for the CDR3: TGTGCCAGCAGCTTAGGCGGGACGAACACTGAAGCTTTCTTT.

The chain employs TRBV5-1 and TRBJ2-5; 7 bases fit TRBD1. V shed 0 bases, J shed 5 bases, and the junction held 7 bases outside the gene matches. CDR1 is SGHRS and CDR2 is YFSETQ in the germline V gene. The CDR3 totals 15 residues. The CDR3 is CASSLGAGTAETQYF. CDR3 sequence (DNA): TGCGCCAGCAGCTTGGGAGCCGGGACAGCGGAGACCCAGTACTTC.

The genes are TRBV5-1 and TRBJ2-7, with TRBD2 matching over 10 bases. The CDR3 sequence is 14 residues long. V shed 5 bases and J 7 bases; nucleotides not matched to a gene: 9. Germline V gene data show CDR1 as SGHRS and CDR2 as YFSETQ. The DNA for the CDR3 is TGCGCCAGCAGTTTTCTAGCGGGAGCGGAAGAGCAGTACTTC. It encodes CASSFLAGAEEQYF.

This clone was counted once. The chain combines TRBV28 with TRBJ1-1; 8 bases align to TRBD1. Germline V gene sequence: CDR1 MDHEN, CDR2 SYDVKM. The CDR3 spans 14 residues. The V gene end was trimmed by 1 base and the J gene end by 11 bases; junction bases not matched to a gene: 9. The CDR3 coding sequence is TGTGCCAGCAGTTTATTTGTCAGGGGGCCGGGGGCTTTCTTT. Translating gives CASSLFVRGPGAFF. The whole variable domain, filled in from reference TRBV28 and TRBJ1-1, reads DVKVTQSSRYLVKRTGEKVFLECVQDMDHENMFWYRQDPGLGLRLIYFSYDVKMKEKGDIPEGYSVSREKKERFSLILESASTNQTSMYLCASSLFVRGPGAFFGQGTRLTVV.

V and J are TRBV28 and TRBJ1-1, with D perhaps TRBD1 (5 bases). V lost 2 bases and J 1 base, leaving 8 bases between the germline ends. This CDR3 has 14 residues. Germline V CDR1 and CDR2: MDHEN, SYDVKM. CDR3 bases: TGTGCCAGCAGTTTAGGGGCAGGGAACACTGAAGCTTTCTTT. Amino acid sequence: CASSLGAGNTEAFF.

This clone came up a few times. The chain joins TRBV7-3 to TRBJ2-2; D remains ambiguous. The length of the CDR3 is 15 residues. Trimming left V 1 base short and J 0 bases short, with 6 bases between. The V gene's germline CDR1 is SGHTA and CDR2 FQGTGA. DNA of the CDR3: TGTGCCAGCAGCTTAAGGTCAACGAACACCGGGGAGCTGTTTTTT. Residues: CASSLRSTNTGELFF.

This chain links TRBV7-2 with TRBJ1-2; weak D call: TRBD1 (6 bases). The CDR3 runs to 14 residues. Germline V gene lookup returns CDR1 SGHTA and CDR2 FQGNSA. Trimming pared 2 bases from V and 4 bases from J, leaving 11 bases between. The chain's CDR3 is CASSLFPGVYGYTF. For the CDR3, the DNA is TGTGCCAGCAGCTTATTCCCAGGGGTCTATGGCTACACCTTC.

The sample holds one count of this clone. This chain connects TRBV7-9 to TRBJ2-5, with D maybe TRBD1 (6 bases). There are 13 residues in the CDR3. V was cut by 6 bases and J by 2 bases, with 10 bases left in between. Germline CDR1 SEHNR, CDR2 FQNEAQ (reference sequence). Here the CDR3 reads CASSWTEQETQYF. CDR3 sequence (DNA): TGTGCCAGCAGTTGGACAGAACAAGAGACCCAGTACTTC.

There are many counts of this clone. The chain employs TRBV7-3 and TRBJ2-3; D unresolved. CDR1 is SGHTA and CDR2 is FQGTGA in the germline V gene. The CDR3 runs 12 residues. The V end was cut by 3 bases, the J end by 6 bases, with 7 bases between. In DNA form, the CDR3 reads TGTGCCAGCAGCTTCGATCCGGATACGCAGTATTTT. This codes for CASSFDPDTQYF.

This sequence joins TRBV28 and TRBJ1-1; no reliable D call. Trimming removed 4 bases at V and 1 base at J, with 10 bases between. Germline V gene data show CDR1 as MDHEN and CDR2 as SYDVKM. The CDR3 consists of 14 residues. CDR3 DNA: TGTGCCAGCAGTTCCCCCTGGGAGAACACTGAAGCTTTCTTT. It encodes CASSSPWENTEAFF.